This is a list of T cell receptor beta chains from one sample in a study of T cell responses to AZD1222 COVID-19 vaccine. Sequencing was performed with immunoSEQ multiplex PCR; in TCRdb, only in-frame clones are kept and a portion is missing. This table has roughly 100,000 clones, over 80% appearing once. Sequencing used peripheral blood, obtained on day 0 of AZD1222 vaccination. These receptors came from an adult in good health. Both conserved end residues are part of each CDR3. D genes are given only for firm matches. Clone size is given for some rows only: seen once, a few or many times, or a class if the clone is expanded.

>-|TRBV2|-|TRBJ1-1
TGTGCCAGCAGCGAAAGGACAGCTGGCTCGATTGAAGCTTTCTTT
CASSERTAGSIEAFF
>-|TRBV6-5|once|TRBJ1-1
TGTGCCAGCAGTTACTCGCTGCGACTGCGGGGGACTGAAGCTTTCTTT
CASSYSLRLRGTEAFF
>TRBD2|TRBV28|few|TRBJ2-7
TGTGCCAGCAGTCCGAGACTAGCGGGAGTGTACGAGCAGTACTTC
CASSPRLAGVYEQYF
>-|TRBV27|-|TRBJ1-1
TGTGCCAGCAGTTTGAGTCGGAACACTGAAGCTTTCTTT
CASSLSRNTEAFF
>-|TRBV19|-|TRBJ2-7
TGTGCCAGTAGTATTTGGAGCACCTCCTACGAGCAGTACTTC
CASSIWSTSYEQYF
>-|TRBV24-1|-|TRBJ1-6
TGTGCCACCAGTGACATCTCTGGACCCCTCCACTTT
CATSDISGPLHF
>-|TRBV7-9|-|TRBJ1-2
TGTGCCAGCAGCCGGACGCAGAACTATGGCTACACCTTC
CASSRTQNYGYTF
>TRBD1|TRBV18|-|TRBJ2-3
TGTGCCAGCTCAACGGACAGGGGGGTCACAGATACGCAGTATTTT
CASSTDRGVTDTQYF
>TRBD1|TRBV5-1|once|TRBJ1-2
TGCGCCAGCAGCCCCCAGGGGGCGTTCGCATATGGCTACACCTTC
CASSPQGAFAYGYTF
>TRBD1|TRBV6-1|-|TRBJ1-4
TGTGCCAGCAGTGGGAGGACAGGGGGAACTAATGAAAAACTGTTTTTT
CASSGRTGGTNEKLFF
>-|TRBV5-5|-|TRBJ1-3
TGTGCCAGCAGCTTGTATGCTAGAGGCGGAAACACCATATATTTT
CASSLYARGGNTIYF
>-|TRBV5-4|-|TRBJ2-5
TGTGCCAGCAGCTGGAAAGAGACCCAGTACTTC
CASSWKETQYF
>-|TRBV11-3|once|TRBJ2-7
TGTGCCAGCAGCTTAGATCGCGGTGAGCAGTACTTC
CASSLDRGEQYF
>TRBD2|TRBV4-3|-|TRBJ2-1
TGCGCCAGCAGCCAAGATCGGCTAGCGGGGGGATCTTACAATGAGCAGTTCTTC
CASSQDRLAGGSYNEQFF
>-|TRBV27|-|TRBJ2-7
TGTGCCAGCAGTCCCCTGAAAGGGGGAGAGGGATCCTACGAGCAGTACTTC
CASSPLKGGEGSYEQYF
>-|TRBV6-5|few|TRBJ1-1
TGTGCCAGCAGTTACTCGATCGGGGGAAGGGCTTTCTTT
CASSYSIGGRAFF
>TRBD1|TRBV9|-|TRBJ1-2
TGTGCCAGCGCCCCAGGGGGGACCGACTATGGCTACACCTTC
CASAPGGTDYGYTF
>TRBD1|TRBV4-3|-|TRBJ1-1
TGCGCCAGCAGCCACGACAGGGACAGGGAAGCTTTCTTT
CASSHDRDREAFF
>-|TRBV18|-|TRBJ1-2
TGTGCCAGCTCACCAAATCCAGGGACTAACTATGGCTACACCTTC
CASSPNPGTNYGYTF
>-|TRBV19|once|TRBJ2-7
TGTGCCAGTACCCAACGTCTCCGCTGCTACGAGCAGTACTTC
CASTQRLRCYEQYF
>-|TRBV27|few|TRBJ1-1
TGTGCCAGCAGTCGACAGCGCTTCACTGAAGCTTTCTTT
CASSRQRFTEAFF
>TRBD1|TRBV6-6|-|TRBJ1-5
TGTGCCAGCAGCTTCAGACAGGGAGATCAGCCCCAGCATTTT
CASSFRQGDQPQHF
>-|TRBV6-1|-|TRBJ2-3
TGTGCCAGCAGTGAAGTCTCTACGCAGTATTTT
CASSEVSTQYF
>-|TRBV6-2/TRBV6-3|-|TRBJ1-1
TGTGCCAGCAGCCTCGGTACTGAAGCTTTCTTT
CASSLGTEAFF
>-|TRBV4-1|-|TRBJ1-4
TGCGCCAGCAGCCAAGTGGCAGGCACTAATGAAAAACTGTTTTTT
CASSQVAGTNEKLFF
>TRBD1|TRBV19|few|TRBJ1-1
TGTGCCACCACGAATATCCCTTCGGACAGGGCAAACACTGAAGCTTTCTTT
CATTNIPSDRANTEAFF
>-|TRBV7-9|-|TRBJ2-5
TGTGCCAGCAGCTTTAGGGGGGATTCCCAAGAGACCCAGTACTTC
CASSFRGDSQETQYF
>TRBD1|TRBV6-5|-|TRBJ1-5
TGTGCCAGCAGTTACGCAGGGGGGGTTGATCAGCCCCAGCATTTT
CASSYAGGVDQPQHF
>-|TRBV28|-|TRBJ1-5
TGTGCCAGCAGTCCGGAACCGTTAGGTGCCAATCAGCCCCAGCATTTT
CASSPEPLGANQPQHF
>-|TRBV28|-|TRBJ1-1
TGTGCCAGTGGGTGGGGTGAAGCTTTCTTT
CASGWGEAFF
>-|TRBV19|-|TRBJ1-1
TGTGCCAGTAGGAAACCCCAGGAGAACACTGAAGCTTTCTTT
CASRKPQENTEAFF
>TRBD1|TRBV10-2|few|TRBJ1-1
TGCGCCAGCCTGCCGGCCAGGGGCGCAGGGGGCACTGAAGCTTTCTTT
CASLPARGAGGTEAFF
>-|TRBV28|-|TRBJ1-5
TGTGCCAGCAGTTCCGGGAGTAAGGGCAATCAGCCCCAGCATTTT
CASSSGSKGNQPQHF
>-|TRBV5-1|few|TRBJ2-2
TGCGCCAGCAGCTTGGGAGCAGGGTCCGGGGAGCTGTTTTTT
CASSLGAGSGELFF
>-|TRBV6-6|-|TRBJ2-5
TGTGCCGCCTCCGGCAGTCCGAGAGAGACCCAGTACTTC
CAASGSPRETQYF
>-|TRBV5-6|-|TRBJ1-2
TGTGCCAGCAGCTTGACCGGTGCTAACTATGGCTACACCTTC
CASSLTGANYGYTF
>-|TRBV28|-|TRBJ1-1
TGTGCCAGCAGTTTGTTGTCCGCCGTGGCTTTCTTT
CASSLLSAVAFF
>TRBD2|TRBV2|-|TRBJ2-1
TGTGCCAGCAGTGAACGCGGGGGGTACAATGAGCAGTTCTTC
CASSERGGYNEQFF
>-|TRBV7-2|-|TRBJ2-5
TGTGCCAGCAGCCTCACTAGAGGGAAAGAGACCCAGTACTTC
CASSLTRGKETQYF
>-|TRBV28|-|TRBJ1-2
TGTGCCAGCAGTTTGAGCCTTAACTATGGCTACACCTTC
CASSLSLNYGYTF
>TRBD1|TRBV6-5|-|TRBJ2-7
TGTGCCAGCAGGCGGACAGGGGGCGTGCACGAGCAGTACTTC
CASRRTGGVHEQYF
>-|TRBV5-1|-|TRBJ2-7
TGCGCCAGCAGCTTTAGAGGAACTTACTCCTACGAGCAGTACTTC
CASSFRGTYSYEQYF
>TRBD1|TRBV27|-|TRBJ1-2
TGTGCCAGCAGTCCGGGACAGGGATACTATGGCTACACCTTC
CASSPGQGYYGYTF
>-|TRBV3-1/TRBV3-2|-|TRBJ2-4
TGTGCCAGCAGCCAAGAAGGGGCCCCGGCCAAAAACATTCAGTACTTC
CASSQEGAPAKNIQYF
>-|TRBV2|-|TRBJ1-5
TGTGCCAGCAGGTGGGGGACCCGGGATCAGCCCCAGCATTTT
CASRWGTRDQPQHF
>-|TRBV7-2|once|TRBJ1-5
TGTGCCAGCAGCTTATACCTTTCGGGCAACTCCAATCAGCCCCAGCATTTT
CASSLYLSGNSNQPQHF
>TRBD2|TRBV6-5|-|TRBJ2-3
TGTGCCAGCCGCGGGGGGGCCTGGACAGATACGCAGTATTTT
CASRGGAWTDTQYF
>-|TRBV24-1|-|TRBJ2-3
TGTGCCACCAGTGATTTGGCGGTGGGACGGACGCAGTATTTT
CATSDLAVGRTQYF
>-|TRBV7-9|once|TRBJ1-2
TGTGCCAGCAGCTTACGGAGGGGGGACTATGGCTACACCTTC
CASSLRRGDYGYTF
>TRBD1|TRBV6-5|few|TRBJ2-4
TGTGCCAGCAGGACCGGGACAGGGGGCGGGGACATTCAGTACTTC
CASRTGTGGGDIQYF
>TRBD1|TRBV6-2/TRBV6-3|-|TRBJ2-5
TGTGCCAGCAGTTACAGCCTCAACTTCGACAGGGGGCAAAAGACCCAGTACTTC
CASSYSLNFDRGQKTQYF
>-|TRBV6-2/TRBV6-3|medium-sized|TRBJ1-1
TGTGCCAGCCTTTACTGGGTGCTGAACACTGAAGCTTTCTTT
CASLYWVLNTEAFF
>-|TRBV6-5|-|TRBJ2-5
TGTGCCAGCAGGCCCACACAGAACCCCGCGTGGACCCAGTACTTC
CASRPTQNPAWTQYF
>-|TRBV5-4|-|TRBJ1-6
TGTGCCAGCAGCTTGGACAGGGCGGTTGGGTCACCCCTCCACTTT
CASSLDRAVGSPLHF
>-|TRBV9|-|TRBJ1-2
TGTGCCAGCAGCGTAGCAGGGGCGAACTATGGCTACACCTTC
CASSVAGANYGYTF
>TRBD1|TRBV6-6|once|TRBJ2-7
TGTGCCAGCAGTTACACGACAGGGGGCAACGAGCAGTACTTC
CASSYTTGGNEQYF
>-|TRBV19|-|TRBJ1-4
TGTGCCAGTAGTGCCCTTTCTCGGGCACCTAATGAAAAACTGTTTTTT
CASSALSRAPNEKLFF
>-|TRBV9|-|TRBJ2-2
TGTGCCAGCAGCGTCGGGACAGGACTAGTCCCCGGGGAGCTGTTTTTT
CASSVGTGLVPGELFF
>TRBD2|TRBV29-1|-|TRBJ2-7
TGCAGCGTTTCTTACCGACTAGCGGGGGCGTGGGGGCAGTACTTC
CSVSYRLAGAWGQYF